This T cell receptor beta chain was sequenced in a study of T cells in tumors after PD-1 blockade. As for the study in general: Treatment was either pembrolizumab 200 mg every 3 weeks or cemiplimab 350 mg every 2 weeks. Some patients also took daily vismodegib 150 mg during anti-PD-1 treatment.

Specified time point: first of two pre-therapy site-matched biopsies 2 to 3 months apart. Site-matched primary tumor biopsies were taken before and after PD-1 blockade. Here immunoSEQ multiplex PCR was the method, and the copy in TCRdb shows in-frame clones only, minus some. The repertoire holds roughly 4,500 clones, with around 73% as singletons. Per the germline V gene, CDR1 is MNHEY and CDR2 is SVGAGI. The CDR3 contains 13 residues. Trimming pared 7 bases from V and 1 base from J, leaving 9 bases between. This specimen consisted of tumor tissue, obtained before anti-PD-1 treatment. The receptor was derived from a human donor with basal cell carcinoma. The V call is TRBV6-5, the J call TRBJ2-3; no firm D call. CDR3 nucleotides: TGTGCCAGCACTCCCCCGGGCACAGATACGCAGTATTTT. Encoded protein: CASTPPGTDTQYF.